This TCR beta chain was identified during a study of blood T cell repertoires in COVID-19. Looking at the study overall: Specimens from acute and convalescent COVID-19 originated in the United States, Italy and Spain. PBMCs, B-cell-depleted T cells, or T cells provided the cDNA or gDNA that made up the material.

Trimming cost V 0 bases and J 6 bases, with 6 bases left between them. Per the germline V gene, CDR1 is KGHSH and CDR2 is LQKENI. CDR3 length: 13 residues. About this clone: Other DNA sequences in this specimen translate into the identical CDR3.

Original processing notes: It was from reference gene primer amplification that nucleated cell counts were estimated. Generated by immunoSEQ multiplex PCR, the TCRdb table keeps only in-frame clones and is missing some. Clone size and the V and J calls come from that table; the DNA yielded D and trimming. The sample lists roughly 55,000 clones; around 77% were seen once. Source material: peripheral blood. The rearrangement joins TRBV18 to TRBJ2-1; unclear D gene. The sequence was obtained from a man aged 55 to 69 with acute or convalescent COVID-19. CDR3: CASSPPSSNEQFF. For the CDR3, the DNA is TGTGCCAGCTCACCACCGTCGAGCAATGAGCAGTTCTTC.